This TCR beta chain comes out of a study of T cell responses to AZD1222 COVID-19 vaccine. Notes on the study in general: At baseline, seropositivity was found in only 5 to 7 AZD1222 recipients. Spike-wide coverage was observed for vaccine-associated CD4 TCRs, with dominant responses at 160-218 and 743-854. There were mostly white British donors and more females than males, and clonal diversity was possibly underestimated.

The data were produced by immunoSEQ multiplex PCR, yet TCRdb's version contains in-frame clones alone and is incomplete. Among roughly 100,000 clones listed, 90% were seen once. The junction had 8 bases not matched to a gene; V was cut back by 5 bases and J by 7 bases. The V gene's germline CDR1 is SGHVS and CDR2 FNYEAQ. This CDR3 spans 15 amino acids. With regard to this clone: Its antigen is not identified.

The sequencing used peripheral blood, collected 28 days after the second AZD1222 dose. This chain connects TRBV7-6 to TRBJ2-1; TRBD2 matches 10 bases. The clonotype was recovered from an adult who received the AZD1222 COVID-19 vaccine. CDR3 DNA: TGTGCCAGCAGCCCTAGCGGGGGAGCTCGAAATGAGCAGTTCTTC. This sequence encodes CASSPSGGARNEQFF.